Below are 26 T cell receptor beta chains sequenced from a single sample in a study of regulatory T cells in long-lasting Graves disease. The time point is: newly diagnosed GD, antithyroid drugs for less than 3 months. There was RNA extracted from PBMCs, and the TCR library was made from it. Researchers made TCR beta libraries by using iRepertoire HTBI primers and running Arm-PCR on CDR3 regions. In TCRdb, the multiplex PCR reads were re-called with MiXCR into one record per CDR3 protein. The sample holds 350,000 to 500,000 distinct CDR3 sequences, 16% seen once. These data were also filed under a second study, of T cells in Graves' hyperthyroidism and ophthalmopathy.

This specimen consisted of peripheral blood mononuclear cells (PBMCs), obtained at new diagnosis, from a patient treated with antithyroid drugs. The receptors here all came from a woman in her 30s with Graves disease.

In this sample, this clonotype turned up many times. The chain couples TRBV6-2 or TRBV6-3 to TRBJ2-3; 7 positions agree with TRBD1. The J segment lost 9 bases and the V segment lost 5 bases, leaving 11 bases of the junction unmatched. Germline lookup yields CDR1 MNHEY and CDR2 SVGEGT. The CDR3 is 14 amino acids. The CDR3 here is CASSGTGQSLTQYF. CDR3 bases: TGTGCCAGCAGTGGAACGGGACAGTCCTTGACGCAGTATTTT.

The chain joins TRBV3-1 to TRBJ2-1; 7 bases are a match to TRBD1. The CDR3 runs 16 residues. V lost 5 bases to trimming and J lost 4 bases; unmatched junction nucleotides: 11. The germline V gene has CDR1 LGHDT and CDR2 YNNKEL (reference sequence). The DNA of the CDR3 is TGTGCCAGCAGCTACGGACGGGACAGATTTTACAATGAGCAGTTCTTC. Translated, it gives CASSYGRDRFYNEQFF.

This clonotype was counted many times. CDR3 DNA: TGTGCCAGCACCGCACTTTATAATTCACCCCTCCACTTT. As protein: CASTALYNSPLHF. This sequence joins TRBV2 and TRBJ1-6; D uncertain. The CDR3 runs to 13 residues. The germline V gene encodes CDR1 SNHLY and CDR2 FYNNEI. Trimming took 7 bases from V and 4 from J, leaving 8 bases between them.

This clonotype was found many times. The chain employs TRBV3-1 and TRBJ2-1, with a weak D call TRBD2 (6 bases). The V gene lost 6 bases and the J gene lost 8 bases, with 17 bases spanning the gap. The CDR3 loop spans 14 amino acids. Germline values: CDR1 LGHDT, CDR2 YNNKEL (reference sequence). DNA of the CDR3: TGTGCCAGCAGTCGCGGGGTGGCGCGCGATGAGCAGTTCTTC. The encoded protein is CASSRGVARDEQFF.

This clonotype was detected ten times or more. The rearrangement links TRBV28 to TRBJ2-3; the D call may be TRBD1 or TRBD2 (5 bases each). Germline loops: CDR1 MDHEN, CDR2 SYDVKM. This CDR3 is 17 amino acids long. V was pared by 6 bases and J by 1 base, with 20 bases between. CDR3 protein: CASSKAATMGRTDTQYF. In DNA form, the CDR3 reads TGTGCCAGCAGCAAGGCAGCCACCATGGGACGCACAGATACGCAGTATTTT.

CDR3: CASSLGDGFGLASGANVLTF. The CDR3, as DNA: TGTGCCAGCAGCTTAGGTGACGGATTCGGACTAGCTTCTGGGGCCAACGTCCTGACTTTC. The J gene is TRBJ2-6, the V gene TRBV7-9; 8 bases are a match to TRBD2. The CDR3 consists of 20 residues. Looked up from germline, CDR1 is SEHNR and CDR2 is FQNEAQ (reference sequence). The V gene end was trimmed by 1 base and the J gene end by 1 base; junction bases not matched to a gene: 12.

The chain recombines TRBV5-1 with TRBJ2-7; 7 bases are a match to TRBD2. Germline CDR1 and CDR2: SGHRS and YFSETQ. V gave up 5 bases and J gave up 2 bases; unmatched junction bases: 10. This CDR3 is built from 15 residues. The CDR3 region is CASSLGGRGTYEQYF. CDR3 sequence (DNA): TGCGCCAGCAGTCTCGGTGGGAGGGGCACCTACGAGCAGTACTTC.

This clonotype was recorded many times. The rearrangement joins TRBV6-2 or TRBV6-3 to TRBJ2-7; D gene ambiguous. V was shortened by 4 bases and J by 7 bases, with 23 bases between the two germline ends. The length of the CDR3 is 16 residues. Germline loops: CDR1 MNHEY, CDR2 SVGEGT. This CDR3 is CASSSPGSTRLMEQYF. The CDR3 nucleotides are TGTGCCAGCAGTTCTCCTGGATCCACCAGACTGATGGAGCAGTACTTC.

This chain joins TRBV20-1 and TRBJ2-4; 15 bases line up with TRBD2. The germline CDR1 and CDR2 sequences are DFQATT and SNEGSKA (reference sequence). V was clipped by 4 bases and J by 1 base; unmatched bases: 5. This CDR3 has 17 amino acids. The CDR3 here is CSANGLAGGLAKNIQYF. The CDR3 region has the DNA TGCAGTGCTAACGGACTAGCGGGGGGGCTGGCCAAAAACATTCAGTACTTC.

This clonotype appeared many times. This chain joins TRBV3-1 and TRBJ2-7; weak D call: TRBD1 (6 bases). V lost 5 bases and J lost 0, with 17 bases in between. Germline CDR1 is LGHDT and CDR2 is YNNKEL (reference sequence). CDR3 length: 16 amino acids. CDR3 residues: CASSGWGQPSSYEQYF. The CDR3 nucleotides are TGTGCCAGCAGCGGATGGGGACAACCCAGCTCCTACGAGCAGTACTTC.

The sample holds a few counts of this clonotype. The chain has TRBV6-2 or TRBV6-3 and TRBJ1-5; TRBD1 matches 8 bases. Trimming removed 2 bases from V and 7 bases from J; junction bases left unmatched: 10. The V gene's germline CDR1 is MNHEY and CDR2 SVGEGT. The CDR3 is 16 amino acids. The CDR3 sequence is CASSYVAGGLRQPQHF. The CDR3 DNA sequence: TGTGCCAGCAGTTACGTGGCAGGGGGCTTGCGCCAGCCCCAGCATTTT.

V is TRBV6-1 and J is TRBJ2-2; perhaps TRBD1 as D (6 bases). Trimming cost V 8 bases and J 3 bases, with 13 bases left between them. The CDR3 has 14 amino acids. Per germline, CDR1 MNHNS and CDR2 SASEGT. CDR3 residues: CASRRTAYTGELFF. In DNA form, the CDR3 reads TGTGCCAGCCGGCGGACAGCCTACACCGGGGAGCTGTTTTTT.

The table lists this clonotype with many counts. The chain uses TRBV7-9 and TRBJ1-4; 7 positions agree with TRBD1. From germline, CDR1 is SEHNR and CDR2 FQNEAQ (reference sequence). Germline trimming cut 5 bases from V and 8 bases from J; bases unmatched to any gene: 5. CDR3 length equals 13 residues. The CDR3: CASSLGTEEKLFF. In DNA form, the CDR3 reads TGTGCCAGCAGCCTCGGGACAGAGGAAAAACTGTTTTTT. Full variable domain (missing parts from reference TRBV7-9 and TRBJ1-4): DTGVSQNPRHKITKRGQNVTFRCDPISEHNRLYWYRQTLGQGPEFLTYFQNEAQLEKSRLLSDRFSAERPKGSFSTLEIQRTEQGDSAMYLCASSLGTEEKLFFGSGTQLSVL.

This clonotype was detected ten times or more. The V gene is TRBV7-2, the J gene TRBJ2-5; 10 nucleotides align to TRBD1. The trim removed 4 bases at V and 4 bases at J, leaving 3 bases unmatched. The CDR3 consists of 14 residues. CDR1 is SGHTA and CDR2 is FQGNSA in the germline V gene. For the CDR3, the DNA is TGTGCCAGCAGCTCCGACAGGGGGCGAGAGACCCAGTACTTC. Residues: CASSSDRGRETQYF.

For this clonotype: Possible read error: a much larger clone is one base away. This chain connects TRBV6-5 to TRBJ1-1, with D possibly matching TRBD1 (6 bases). Germline loops: CDR1 MNHEY, CDR2 SVGAGI. The CDR3 is made up of 13 amino acids. Written as DNA, the CDR3 is TGTGCCGGCAGTTACGGACAGTTCACTGAAGCTTTCTTT. This sequence encodes CAGSYGQFTEAFF.

The sample holds many counts of this clonotype. The chain recombines TRBV6-2 or TRBV6-3 with TRBJ1-1; a possible D gene is TRBD1 (6 bases). Germline V lookup: CDR1 MNHEY, CDR2 SVGEGT. Trimming left V 7 bases short and J 4 bases short, with 13 bases between. The CDR3 consists of 13 residues. The CDR3 DNA reads TGTGCCAGCACCGAAGACAGGCGCACTGAAGCTTTCTTT. As protein: CASTEDRRTEAFF.

This clonotype was counted ten times or more. The chain combines TRBV28 with TRBJ2-1; 7 nucleotides match TRBD1. This CDR3 has 15 residues. The V and J ends lost 9 bases and 0 bases, in that order; junction bases with no gene match: 8. CDR1 MDHEN and CDR2 SYDVKM come from the germline V gene. The CDR3 region is CASTSTGSSYNEQFF. The CDR3, as DNA: TGTGCCAGTACTTCGACAGGGAGCTCCTACAATGAGCAGTTCTTC.

This clonotype was observed at least ten times. This chain connects TRBV28 to TRBJ2-7; TRBD1 is a possible D gene (6 bases). Germline assignment: CDR1 MDHEN and CDR2 SYDVKM. V lost 2 bases and J lost 5, with 13 bases in between. This CDR3 region has 14 residues. CDR3 in DNA: TGTGCCAGCAGTTTAAATGGGGGCGGCCACGAGCAGTACTTC. Encoded protein: CASSLNGGGHEQYF.

The chain carries TRBV27 and TRBJ1-1; D possibly corresponds to TRBD1 (5 bases). The CDR3 runs 13 residues. Germline CDR1 reads MNHEY; CDR2 reads SMNVEV (reference sequence). V was shortened by 0 bases and J by 7 bases, with 9 bases between the two germline ends. The CDR3 is CASSLSGEHEAFF. CDR3 sequence (DNA): TGTGCCAGCAGTTTATCGGGGGAGCATGAAGCTTTCTTT.

This clonotype was detected many times. This chain joins TRBV30 and TRBJ1-6; 7 bases agree with TRBD1. Germline V CDR1 and CDR2: GTSNPN, SVGIG (reference sequence). The CDR3 runs to 13 residues. With 5 bases clipped from V and 5 bases from J, the junction kept 3 bases outside the gene matches. This CDR3 is CAWAGQNNSPLHF. CDR3 DNA: TGTGCCTGGGCGGGACAGAATAATTCACCCCTCCACTTT.

There are many counts of this clonotype. The chain combines TRBV20-1 with TRBJ2-7; TRBD1 aligns across 7 bases. The CDR3 sequence is 13 residues long. CDR1 is DFQATT and CDR2 is SNEGSKA in the germline V gene (reference sequence). The ends lost 5 bases at V and 0 bases at J; junction bases unmatched: 4. CDR3 sequence (DNA): TGCAGTGCTTCCCGGGACAGCTCCTACGAGCAGTACTTC. Amino acids: CSASRDSSYEQYF.

This clonotype showed up just a few times. Here the CDR3 reads CASSPRSTGTATYEQYF. The CDR3 DNA is TGTGCCAGCAGTCCTAGATCCACCGGGACAGCCACGTACGAGCAGTACTTC. J is TRBJ2-7 and V is TRBV27, with 7 bases lining up with TRBD1. The CDR3 has 17 residues. J lost 4 bases, V lost 5 bases, and 17 bases had no gene match. CDR1 is MNHEY and CDR2 is SMNVEV in the germline V gene (reference sequence).

This clonotype was detected many times. The chain couples TRBV6-1 to TRBJ2-2, with TRBD2 matching 14 bases. Per germline, CDR1 MNHNS and CDR2 SASEGT. With 7 bases clipped from V and 9 bases from J, the junction kept 7 bases outside the gene matches. This CDR3 spans 15 amino acids. The DNA for the CDR3 is TGTGCCAGCAAGGGGACTAGCGGGAGTTTGAGGGAGCTGTTTTTT. This codes for CASKGTSGSLRELFF.

This clonotype was observed at least ten times. V gene TRBV7-9 combines with J gene TRBJ1-1; no definite D call. The V and J ends lost 9 bases and 0 bases respectively, with 14 bases between them. Germline assignment: CDR1 SEHNR and CDR2 FQNEAQ (reference sequence). The CDR3 sequence is 14 residues long. The CDR3 sequence is CASRLGTVNTEAFF. CDR3 nucleotide sequence: TGTGCCAGTCGCCTGGGCACAGTGAACACTGAAGCTTTCTTT.

This clonotype was counted many times. J is TRBJ2-3 and V is TRBV28; a possible D gene is TRBD2 (7 bases). This CDR3 contains 19 residues. V was cut by 5 bases and J by 0 bases, with 24 bases left in between. From germline, CDR1 is MDHEN and CDR2 SYDVKM. DNA of the CDR3: TGTGCCAGCAGTCCTTCTTCCGGACAGCTTAGCGGGAGCACAGATACGCAGTATTTT. Protein sequence: CASSPSSGQLSGSTDTQYF.

This clonotype occurred many times. The CDR3 loop reads CASSFGEGRFF. CDR3 nucleotides: TGTGCCAGCAGCTTCGGTGAGGGCCGCTTCTTC. The chain joins TRBV11-1 to TRBJ2-1, with D tentatively TRBD2 (5 bases). Germline V gives CDR1 SGHAT, CDR2 FQDESV (reference sequence). Trimming took 3 bases from V and 16 from J, leaving 13 bases between them. CDR3 size: 11 residues. Full variable domain (outside the CDR3, taken from reference TRBV11-1 and TRBJ2-1): EAEVAQSPRYKITEKSQAVAFWCDPISGHATLYWYRQILGQGPELLVQFQDESVVDDSQLPKDRFSAERLKGVDSTLKIQPAELGDSAMYLCASSFGEGRFFGPGTRLTVL.